What follows are 25 T cell receptor beta chains derived from one specimen sequenced in a study of blood T cell repertoires in COVID-19. Assay used: immunoSEQ multiplex PCR; TCRdb lists only in-frame clones, some missing. Of some 45,000 clones in the sample, about 86% were seen once. Sequencing used peripheral blood. The receptors derive from a human donor in a cohort sampled during active COVID-19.

The chain recombines TRBV28 with TRBJ2-5; the match to TRBD2 covers 10 bases. From germline, CDR1 is MDHEN and CDR2 SYDVKM. This CDR3 has 15 amino acids. Unmatched junction bases numbered 7, after V lost 2 bases and J lost 7 bases. The CDR3 nucleotides are TGTGCCAGCAGTTTACCCCTAGCGGGGGAGGTGACCCAGTACTTC. Encoded protein: CASSLPLAGEVTQYF.

The chain joins TRBV21-1 to TRBJ1-2. TRBV21-1 is annotated as a pseudogene. This CDR3 has 12 residues. The CDR3 DNA reads as TGTGCCAGCAGCATGGAGGGGAATGGCTACACCTTC. Translating gives CASSMEGNGYTF.

The rearrangement joins TRBV2 to TRBJ1-6, with a tentative D call TRBD1 (5 bases). V was clipped by 3 bases and J by 3 bases, with 9 bases between them. Germline V gene sequence: CDR1 SNHLY, CDR2 FYNNEI. The CDR3 length is 15 residues. The CDR3 bases are TGTGCCAGCAGTGACGGGGGGGGCTATAATTCACCCCTCCACTTT. Protein: CASSDGGGYNSPLHF.

This clone was detected a few times. V is TRBV2 and J is TRBJ1-5; D remains unclear. The V gene lost 8 bases and the J gene lost 1 base, with 6 bases spanning the gap. The CDR3 contains 12 residues. Germline V gives CDR1 SNHLY, CDR2 FYNNEI. The CDR3 reads CASESSNQPQHF. The CDR3 DNA sequence: TGTGCCAGCGAGAGCAGCAATCAGCCCCAGCATTTT.

This clone was detected once. The germline gene is not matched at one end of the junction; a read error may be the cause. The chain recombines TRBV18 with TRBJ2-7, with 10 nucleotides matching TRBD1. Germline values: CDR1 KGHSH, CDR2 LQKENI. The CDR3 spans 15 residues. For the CDR3, the DNA is TGTGCCAGCTCAACACCCGGGACAGGGGCCTACGAGCAGTACTTC. It translates to CASSTPGTGAYEQYF.

The V gene is TRBV13, the J gene TRBJ1-3; TRBD1 aligns across 7 bases. The germline V gene has CDR1 PRHDT and CDR2 FYEKMQ (reference sequence). This CDR3 has 15 amino acids. After removal of 5 bases from V and 8 bases from J, the junction contained 12 bases not matched to a gene. The CDR3 coding sequence is TGTGCCAGCAGCCGAAGGGACAGAGGAGGGCACACCATATATTTT. Translated: CASSRRDRGGHTIYF.

The chain combines TRBV29-1 with TRBJ2-7, with 9 nucleotides matching TRBD2. Germline CDR1 SQVTM, CDR2 ANQGSEA. V lost 5 bases to trimming and J lost 0 bases; unmatched junction nucleotides: 2. The CDR3 is 13 residues long. CDR3 sequence reads: CSVSSGVSYEQYF. DNA for the CDR3: TGCAGCGTTTCTAGCGGGGTCTCCTACGAGCAGTACTTC.

This clone turned up a few times. This chain uses TRBV7-9 with TRBJ1-2; TRBD1 agrees at 10 bases. CDR3 size: 16 residues. The V gene end was trimmed by 0 bases and the J gene end by 4 bases; junction bases not matched to a gene: 5. Germline V CDR1 and CDR2: SEHNR, FQNEAQ (reference sequence). CDR3 residues: CASSLAGDRGAYGYTF. As DNA, the CDR3 is TGTGCCAGCAGCTTAGCGGGGGACAGGGGCGCCTATGGCTACACCTTC.

This chain connects TRBV5-1 to TRBJ1-1; TRBD1 agrees at 8 bases. The V and J ends lost 4 bases and 5 bases, in that order; junction bases with no gene match: 10. The germline CDR1 and CDR2 sequences are SGHRS and YFSETQ. The CDR3 extends over 15 amino acids. The CDR3 region is CASSARQGLETEAFF. Here the CDR3 DNA reads TGCGCCAGCAGCGCCAGACAGGGGTTGGAAACTGAAGCTTTCTTT.

The V call is TRBV27, the J call TRBJ2-1; no clear D gene. The V gene's germline CDR1 is MNHEY and CDR2 SMNVEV (reference sequence). This CDR3 spans 14 amino acids. V dropped 3 bases and J dropped 4 bases, with 10 bases sitting between them. The DNA of the CDR3 is TGTGCCAGCAGTTTCAGAGGTAAATACAATGAGCAGTTCTTC. Translated, it gives CASSFRGKYNEQFF.

Here the CDR3 DNA reads TGTGCCAGCAGTCCGGGACTAGCGTTCACCGGGGAGCTGTTTTTT. Encoded protein: CASSPGLAFTGELFF. The chain uses TRBV6-5 and TRBJ2-2, with TRBD2 identical over 10 bases. The V gene end was trimmed by 5 bases and the J gene end by 4 bases; junction bases not matched to a gene: 4. Germline CDR1 reads MNHEY; CDR2 reads SVGAGI. There are 15 residues in the CDR3.

The chain uses TRBV9 and TRBJ2-6; perhaps TRBD2 as D (6 bases). Germline lookup yields CDR1 SGDLS and CDR2 YYNGEE. The CDR3 has 17 amino acids. Trimming removed 4 bases from V and 4 bases from J, with 18 bases in between. The CDR3 DNA follows: TGTGCCAGCAGCCCACGGGACTTCAAGGAGGGGGCCAACGTCCTGACTTTC. Protein sequence: CASSPRDFKEGANVLTF.

The V gene is TRBV7-2, the J gene TRBJ2-3; a possible D gene is TRBD2 (6 bases). The CDR3 is 13 residues long. The V gene's germline CDR1 is SGHTA and CDR2 FQGNSA. The V and J ends lost 9 bases and 5 bases respectively, with 15 bases between them. The chain's CDR3 is CASARAGGDTQYF. CDR3 bases: TGTGCCAGTGCCCGGGCCGGGGGAGATACGCAGTATTTT.

V is TRBV10-3 and J is TRBJ2-4; D possibly corresponds to TRBD1 (6 bases). V gave up 8 bases and J gave up 6 bases, with 17 bases separating them. Germline V lookup: CDR1 ENHRY, CDR2 SYGVKD. The CDR3 covers 14 residues. The CDR3 nucleotides read TGTGCCATCGGTAACAGGGATATAGGAAACATTCAGTACTTC. Translation: CAIGNRDIGNIQYF.

The rearrangement joins TRBV6-5 to TRBJ1-1; D not resolved. Trimming removed 5 bases from V and 7 bases from J, with 14 bases in between. The CDR3 runs to 13 residues. Germline V CDR1 and CDR2: MNHEY, SVGAGI. In nucleotides, the CDR3 is TGTGCCAGCAGTAAAACCTGGTTCAGTGAAGCTTTCTTT. Translated, it gives CASSKTWFSEAFF.

The rearrangement joins TRBV20-1 to TRBJ1-2; D unclear. Germline loops: CDR1 DFQATT, CDR2 SNEGSKA (reference sequence). The length of the CDR3 is 11 residues. V was cut by 0 bases and J by 8 bases, with 7 bases left in between. The CDR3 DNA sequence: TGCAGTGCTAGAGAGGGGAGAGGCTACACCTTC. Residues: CSAREGRGYTF.

This rearrangement joins TRBV3-1 (or the pseudogene TRBV3-2) to TRBJ2-7, with no clear D. The V end lost 2 bases, the J end lost 7 bases, and 12 bases lay between the germline ends. CDR1 and CDR2 (germline): LGHDT, YNNKEL (reference sequence). CDR3 size: 13 residues. DNA of the CDR3: TGTGCCAGCAGCCAACTCCTGGCTCAGGAGCAGTACTTC. The encoded protein is CASSQLLAQEQYF.

The J gene is TRBJ2-7, the V gene TRBV5-1; the match to TRBD1 covers 8 bases. The V gene's germline CDR1 is SGHRS and CDR2 YFSETQ. The CDR3 runs to 14 residues. The junction had 5 bases not matched to a gene; V was cut back by 2 bases and J by 4 bases. In nucleotides, the CDR3 is TGCGCCAGCAGCTTTGGACAGGGATCATACGAGCAGTACTTC. Protein product: CASSFGQGSYEQYF. Based on the CDR3 plus reference TRBV5-1 and TRBJ2-7, the full variable domain is KAGVTQTPRYLIKTRGQQVTLSCSPISGHRSVSWYQQTPGQGLQFLFEYFSETQRNKGNFPGRFSGRQFSNSRSEMNVSTLELGDSALYLCASSFGQGSYEQYFGPGTRLTVT.

The chain is built from TRBV25-1 and TRBJ1-1; tentatively, D is TRBD1 (6 bases). Deletions cut 7 bases from V and 3 bases from J, with 12 bases between. Germline V gene data show CDR1 as MGHDK and CDR2 as SYGVNS. The CDR3 length is 13 residues. This CDR3 reads CASIVAGDTEAFF. The CDR3 DNA is TGTGCCAGCATAGTGGCAGGGGACACTGAAGCTTTCTTT.

The chain carries TRBV7-8 and TRBJ1-2; 7 bases map to TRBD1. Unmatched junction bases numbered 0, after V lost 2 bases and J lost 3 bases. The CDR3 extends over 13 amino acids. Germline CDR1 reads SGHVS; CDR2 reads FQNEAQ. CDR3 sequence: CASSLQGDYGYTF. In nucleotides, the CDR3 is TGTGCCAGCAGCTTACAGGGGGACTATGGCTACACCTTC.

V is TRBV27 and J is TRBJ2-7, with 8 bases fitting TRBD1. Germline V gives CDR1 MNHEY, CDR2 SMNVEV (reference sequence). The CDR3 runs to 15 residues. Trimming cost V 5 bases and J 5 bases; bases outside gene matches: 11. The CDR3 loop is CASSPNSGGRDEQYF. The DNA of the CDR3 is TGTGCCAGCAGTCCCAATTCAGGGGGCCGCGACGAGCAGTACTTC.

The rearrangement joins TRBV5-1 to TRBJ1-2; 9 nucleotides line up with TRBD1. The germline V gene encodes CDR1 SGHRS and CDR2 YFSETQ. V lost 3 bases and J lost 1; bases outside the gene matches: 7. The CDR3 contains 16 residues. The CDR3 region has the DNA TGCGCCAGCAGCTGGCTGACAGGGGGTGTTAACTATGGCTACACCTTC. It translates to CASSWLTGGVNYGYTF.

The rearrangement links TRBV2 to TRBJ2-7, with 7 bases matching TRBD2. Germline V gene sequence: CDR1 SNHLY, CDR2 FYNNEI. The CDR3 totals 12 residues. V shed 8 bases, J shed 1 base, and the junction held 2 bases outside the gene matches. CDR3 nucleotides: TGTGCCAGCCGCGGGGGATCCTACGAGCAGTACTTC. Protein: CASRGGSYEQYF.

The V and J genes are TRBV4-1 and TRBJ2-4; a possible D gene is TRBD1 (5 bases). The CDR3 covers 19 residues. CDR1 and CDR2 from the germline V gene are MGHRA and YSYEKL. V shed 0 bases and J shed 0 bases, with 18 bases lying between them. This CDR3 reads CASSQDMTAYLLAKNIQYF. The CDR3 DNA is TGCGCCAGCAGCCAAGATATGACAGCTTACTTACTAGCCAAAAACATTCAGTACTTC.

The chain uses TRBV19 and TRBJ2-3; 12 bases align to TRBD1. Germline assignment: CDR1 LNHDA and CDR2 SQIVND (reference sequence). V shed 4 bases and J 4 bases; nucleotides not matched to a gene: 9. The CDR3 spans 17 residues. CDR3 nucleotide sequence: TGTGCCAGTAGTAGAGCACCGGGACAGGGGGCATCAGATACGCAGTATTTT. It yields the protein CASSRAPGQGASDTQYF.